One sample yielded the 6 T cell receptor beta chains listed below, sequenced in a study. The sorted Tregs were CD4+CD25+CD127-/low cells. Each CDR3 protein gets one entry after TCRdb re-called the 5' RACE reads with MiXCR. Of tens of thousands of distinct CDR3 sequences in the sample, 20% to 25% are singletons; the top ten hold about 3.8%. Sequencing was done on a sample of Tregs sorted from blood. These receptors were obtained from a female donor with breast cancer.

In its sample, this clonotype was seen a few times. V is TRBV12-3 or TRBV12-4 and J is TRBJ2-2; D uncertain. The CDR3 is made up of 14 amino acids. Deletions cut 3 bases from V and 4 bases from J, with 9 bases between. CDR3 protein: CASSFASSTGELFF. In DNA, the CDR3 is TGTGCCAGCAGTTTTGCCAGTTCCACCGGGGAGCTGTTTTTT.

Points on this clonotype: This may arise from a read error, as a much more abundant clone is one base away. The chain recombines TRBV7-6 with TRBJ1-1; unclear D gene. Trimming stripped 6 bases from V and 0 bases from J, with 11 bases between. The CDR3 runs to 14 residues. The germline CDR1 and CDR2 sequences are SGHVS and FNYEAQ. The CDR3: CASSLQRMNTEAFF. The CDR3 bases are TGTGCCAGCAGTCTACAGAGAATGAACACTGAAGCTTTCTTT. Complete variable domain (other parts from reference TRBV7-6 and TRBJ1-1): GAGVSQSPRYKVTKRGQDVALRCDPISGHVSLYWYRQALGQGPEFLTYFNYEAQQDKSGLPNDRFSAERPEGSISTLTIQRTEQRDSAMYRCASSLQRMNTEAFFGQGTRLTVV.

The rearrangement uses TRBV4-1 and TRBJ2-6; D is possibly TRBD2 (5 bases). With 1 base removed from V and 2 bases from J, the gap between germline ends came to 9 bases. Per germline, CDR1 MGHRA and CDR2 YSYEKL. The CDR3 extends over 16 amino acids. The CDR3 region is CASSQGLEAGANVLTF. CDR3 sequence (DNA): TGCGCCAGCAGCCAAGGGTTGGAGGCTGGGGCCAACGTCCTGACTTTC.

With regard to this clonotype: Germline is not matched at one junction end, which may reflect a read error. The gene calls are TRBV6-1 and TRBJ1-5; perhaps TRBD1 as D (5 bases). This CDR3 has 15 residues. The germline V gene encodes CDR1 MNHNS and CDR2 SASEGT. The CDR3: CASMGASRGNQPQHF. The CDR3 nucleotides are TGTGCCAGCATGGGCGCATCCCGGGGGAATCAACCCCAGCATTTT.

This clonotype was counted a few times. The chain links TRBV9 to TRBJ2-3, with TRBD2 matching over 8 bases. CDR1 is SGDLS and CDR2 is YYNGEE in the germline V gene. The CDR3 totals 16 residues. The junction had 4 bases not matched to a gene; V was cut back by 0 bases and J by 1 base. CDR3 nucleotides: TGTGCCAGCAGCGTAGGCGCAGCGGGAGGCACAGATACGCAGTATTTT. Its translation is CASSVGAAGGTDTQYF.

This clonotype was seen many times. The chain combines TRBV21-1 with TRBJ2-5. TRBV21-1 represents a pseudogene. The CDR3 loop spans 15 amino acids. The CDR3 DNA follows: TGTGCCAGCGGCGTGGGCAGTATTATCCAAGAGACCCAGTACTTC. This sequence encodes CASGVGSIIQETQYF.